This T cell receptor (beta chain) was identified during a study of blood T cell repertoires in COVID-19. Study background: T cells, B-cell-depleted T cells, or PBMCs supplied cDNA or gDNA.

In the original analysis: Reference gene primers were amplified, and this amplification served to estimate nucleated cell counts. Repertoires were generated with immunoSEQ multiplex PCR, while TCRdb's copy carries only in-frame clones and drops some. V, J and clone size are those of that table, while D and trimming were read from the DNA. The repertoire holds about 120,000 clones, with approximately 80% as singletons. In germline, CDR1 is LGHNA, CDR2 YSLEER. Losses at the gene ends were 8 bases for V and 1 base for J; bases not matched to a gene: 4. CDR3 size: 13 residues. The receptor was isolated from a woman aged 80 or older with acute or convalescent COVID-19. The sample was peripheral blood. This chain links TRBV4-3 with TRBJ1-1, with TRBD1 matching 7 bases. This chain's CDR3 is CASSRGPNTEAFF. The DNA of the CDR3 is TGCGCCAGCTCTAGGGGGCCGAACACTGAAGCTTTCTTT.